The 19 T cell receptor beta chains given below trace back to one sample, sequenced in a study of technical replicates of blood from four donors. Clones were sequenced by immunoSEQ multiplex PCR, and TCRdb holds only the in-frame ones, with some missing. Of 76,000 or so clones in the sample, more than 85% were seen once. Sequences were obtained from T cells isolated from PBMCs. These TCRs come from a human donor in good health.

V usage is TRBV28 and J usage is TRBJ1-2; unclear D gene. V was cut by 6 bases and J by 2 bases, with 10 bases left in between. The CDR3 has 13 residues. The germline CDR1 and CDR2 sequences are MDHEN and SYDVKM. CDR3 DNA: TGTGCCAGCAGATCGGACTTGAACTATGGCTACACCTTC. This gives the protein CASRSDLNYGYTF.

The gene calls are TRBV4-1 and TRBJ2-7; 9 bases line up with TRBD2. Germline values: CDR1 MGHRA, CDR2 YSYEKL. The CDR3 totals 17 residues. V trimming: 0 bases; J trimming: 3 bases; junction bases outside the gene matches: 9. The CDR3 here is CASSQDRGTSLFYEQYF. CDR3 DNA sequence: TGCGCCAGCAGCCAAGATAGAGGGACTAGCCTTTTCTACGAGCAGTACTTC.

This clone was picked up one time. The chain's CDR3 is CATLVRGGTDVDEQFF. CDR3 bases: TGTGCCACACTCGTCCGCGGGGGAACGGACGTGGATGAGCAGTTCTTC. The chain has TRBV7-2 and TRBJ2-1; TRBD2 matches 7 bases. The ends lost 10 bases at V and 8 bases at J; junction bases unmatched: 20. The CDR3 runs to 16 residues. Germline V gives CDR1 SGHTA, CDR2 FQGNSA.

This CDR3 is CASSLVGEGGDGYTF. CDR3 bases: TGTGCCAGCAGCTTAGTTGGGGAGGGTGGCGATGGCTACACCTTC. This chain links TRBV11-2 with TRBJ1-2, with D hard to call. V was shortened by 1 base and J by 6 bases, with 15 bases between the two germline ends. Germline CDR1 is SGHAT and CDR2 is FQNNGV. CDR3 length: 15 residues.

This chain links TRBV27 with TRBJ2-1; the match to TRBD1 covers 10 bases. V was clipped by 5 bases and J by 6 bases; unmatched bases: 7. CDR1 and CDR2 from the germline V gene are MNHEY and SMNVEV (reference sequence). The CDR3 has 15 residues. The CDR3 reads CASSKPGQGINEQFF. CDR3 sequence (DNA): TGTGCCAGCAGTAAACCGGGACAGGGGATCAATGAGCAGTTCTTC.

V gene TRBV15 combines with J gene TRBJ2-5; 9 bases line up with TRBD2. V lost 0 bases to trimming and J lost 3 bases; unmatched junction nucleotides: 11. The length of the CDR3 is 18 residues. CDR1 and CDR2 from the germline V gene are LNHNV and YYDKDF (reference sequence). The CDR3 sequence: CATSRDQNRGGAEETQYF. CDR3 DNA sequence: TGTGCCACCAGCAGAGACCAGAACCGCGGGGGGGCCGAAGAGACCCAGTACTTC.

The rearrangement joins TRBV4-1 to TRBJ2-2; TRBD2 agrees at 8 bases. The V and J ends lost 1 base and 8 bases, in that order; junction bases with no gene match: 18. Germline assignment: CDR1 MGHRA and CDR2 YSYEKL. The CDR3 runs 19 residues. CDR3 in amino acids: CASSQALGILSGGRGELFF. CDR3 coding DNA: TGCGCCAGCAGCCAAGCCCTGGGCATTCTAAGCGGGGGCCGGGGGGAGCTGTTTTTT.

The V and J genes are TRBV20-1 and TRBJ2-7; tentatively, D is TRBD2 (5 bases). The V end was cut by 3 bases, the J end by 8 bases, with 11 bases between. The CDR3 is made up of 11 amino acids. Germline V gene lookup returns CDR1 DFQATT and CDR2 SNEGSKA (reference sequence). The CDR3 is CSARRESKQYF. CDR3 nucleotides: TGCAGTGCTAGGAGGGAATCAAAGCAGTACTTC.

J is TRBJ1-2 and V is TRBV19; a weak D match, TRBD1 (6 bases). Trimming stripped 5 bases from V and 5 bases from J, with 21 bases between. CDR3 length: 16 amino acids. The germline gives CDR1 LNHDA, CDR2 SQIVND (reference sequence). The CDR3 loop reads CASSPWDIPALYGYTF. The CDR3 region has the DNA TGTGCCAGTAGTCCTTGGGACATTCCTGCGCTATATGGCTACACCTTC.

DNA of the CDR3: TGCGCCAGCAGCTTGGCAACTACGGGAAATGAGCAGTTCTTC. Its translation: CASSLATTGNEQFF. The chain recombines TRBV5-1 with TRBJ2-1; weak D call: TRBD2 (5 bases). Trimming removed 0 bases from V and 7 bases from J, with 11 bases in between. The CDR3 covers 14 residues. Germline loops: CDR1 SGHRS, CDR2 YFSETQ.

The chain combines TRBV7-9 with TRBJ1-6; weak D call: TRBD1 (6 bases). The length of the CDR3 is 14 residues. The germline V gene encodes CDR1 SEHNR and CDR2 FQNEAQ (reference sequence). The V end lost 1 base, the J end lost 8 bases, and 9 bases lay between the germline ends. The CDR3 here is CASSLETGHSPLHF. The CDR3 DNA sequence: TGTGCCAGCAGCTTAGAAACAGGGCATTCACCCCTCCACTTT.

This clone was found once. The chain uses TRBV21-1 and TRBJ2-1; TRBD2 is taken as the D call from the table, unchecked against the DNA. TRBV21-1 is a listed pseudogene. The CDR3 spans 15 residues. CDR3 protein: CASSQGLVPVNEQFF. The CDR3 DNA reads TGTGCCAGCAGCCAGGGACTAGTACCCGTCAATGAGCAGTTCTTC.

The chain is built from TRBV2 and TRBJ2-7, with a possible D match to TRBD1 (6 bases). Looked up from germline, CDR1 is SNHLY and CDR2 is FYNNEI. With 6 bases removed from V and 4 bases from J, the gap between germline ends came to 22 bases. This CDR3 has 16 residues. The CDR3 sequence is CASRQTGDPIHYEQYF. The CDR3 DNA sequence: TGTGCCAGCAGGCAGACAGGAGATCCTATCCATTACGAGCAGTACTTC.

The rearrangement links TRBV19 to TRBJ2-7; TRBD1 is a possible D gene (5 bases). Germline V CDR1 and CDR2: LNHDA, SQIVND (reference sequence). Between the trimmed V and J ends, which lost 5 bases and 2 bases, there was a span of 16 bases. The CDR3 covers 15 residues. Here the CDR3 DNA reads TGTGCCAGTAGTTCAGCCTCAGGGCAGACCTACGAGCAGTACTTC. This gives the protein CASSSASGQTYEQYF.

This rearrangement joins TRBV30 to TRBJ1-3, with a tentative D call TRBD1 (5 bases). The V gene's germline CDR1 is GTSNPN and CDR2 SVGIG (reference sequence). CDR3 length equals 14 residues. V lost 3 bases, J lost 1 base, and 10 bases lay in between. CDR3 nucleotide sequence: TGTGCCTGGAGCCAGGGATTTTCTGGAAACACCATATATTTT. Protein sequence: CAWSQGFSGNTIYF.

This chain uses TRBV30 with TRBJ1-3, with no clear D. The CDR3 loop spans 13 amino acids. Trimming cost V 3 bases and J 0 bases, with 6 bases left between them. Germline-derived CDR1 and CDR2 are GTSNPN and SVGIG (reference sequence). The CDR3 protein is CAWRMSSGNTIYF. The DNA of the CDR3 is TGTGCCTGGAGGATGAGCTCTGGAAACACCATATATTTT.

This chain connects TRBV5-4 to TRBJ1-2, with D possibly TRBD1 on 5 matching bases. V gave up 1 base and J gave up 8 bases, with 9 bases separating them. Germline CDR1 and CDR2: SGHNT and YYREEE (reference sequence). The CDR3 contains 12 residues. The CDR3 DNA follows: TGTGCCAGCAGCTTGTGGAACAGGGGCTACACCTTC. Translated, it gives CASSLWNRGYTF. The whole variable domain, filled in from reference TRBV5-4 and TRBJ1-2, reads ETGVTQSPTHLIKTRGQQVTLRCSSQSGHNTVSWYQQALGQGPQFIFQYYREEENGRGNFPPRFSGLQFPNYSSELNVNALELDDSALYLCASSLWNRGYTFGSGTRLTVV.

This chain joins TRBV27 and TRBJ2-7; D is possibly TRBD2 (5 bases). The germline V and J ends were trimmed by 3 bases and 5 bases, with 17 bases remaining between them. Germline V gives CDR1 MNHEY, CDR2 SMNVEV (reference sequence). The CDR3 has 15 residues. Here the CDR3 reads CASSFRRLLINEQYF. In DNA form, the CDR3 reads TGTGCCAGCAGTTTTAGGAGACTACTTATAAACGAGCAGTACTTC.

This chain joins TRBV14 and TRBJ2-2; 8 bases fit TRBD1. Losses at the gene ends were 4 bases for V and 3 bases for J; bases not matched to a gene: 7. The CDR3 covers 16 residues. Germline CDR1 SGHDN, CDR2 FVKESK. The CDR3 DNA reads TGTGCCAGCAGCCCGACAGGGGTAATTTACACCGGGGAGCTGTTTTTT. Protein sequence: CASSPTGVIYTGELFF.